This entry concerns a single T cell receptor beta chain. This clone's antigen is unknown. Base-call qualities are not available, and no considerably larger clone is one nucleotide away. The data were taken from a study of control samples from healthy donors and cancer patients (dated by TCRdb to 2018 to 2020). CDR1 and CDR2 are drawn from the germline V gene: MNHEY, SVGAGI. V is cut back by 10 bases and J by 9 bases, with 8 bases in the junction unmatched. The CDR3 numbers 11 residues from cysteine through phenylalanine. Solely the CDR3 DNA is kept, with 33 bases framed from the first base. Libraries came from the immunoSEQ multiplex PCR assay. TCRdb mirrors the immuneACCESS table, restricted to in-frame sequences. Some clones are absent from its copies; in checked studies, under half trace to an unresolved V gene, and the reason for the others is unknown. Across this sample there are approximately 100,000 clones, with approximately 90% seen only once. The ten largest clonotypes hold approximately 8.3% of the sample.

The receptor's source is a man aged 25 to 40 in good health. Input material: blood. The chain is encoded by TRBV6-5 joined to TRBJ1-1, and TRBD1 matches 7 of the central bases. The sequenced DNA: TGTGCCACCCTAGACAGGGATCAAGCTTTCTTT. Translated, this gives CATLDRDQAFF.